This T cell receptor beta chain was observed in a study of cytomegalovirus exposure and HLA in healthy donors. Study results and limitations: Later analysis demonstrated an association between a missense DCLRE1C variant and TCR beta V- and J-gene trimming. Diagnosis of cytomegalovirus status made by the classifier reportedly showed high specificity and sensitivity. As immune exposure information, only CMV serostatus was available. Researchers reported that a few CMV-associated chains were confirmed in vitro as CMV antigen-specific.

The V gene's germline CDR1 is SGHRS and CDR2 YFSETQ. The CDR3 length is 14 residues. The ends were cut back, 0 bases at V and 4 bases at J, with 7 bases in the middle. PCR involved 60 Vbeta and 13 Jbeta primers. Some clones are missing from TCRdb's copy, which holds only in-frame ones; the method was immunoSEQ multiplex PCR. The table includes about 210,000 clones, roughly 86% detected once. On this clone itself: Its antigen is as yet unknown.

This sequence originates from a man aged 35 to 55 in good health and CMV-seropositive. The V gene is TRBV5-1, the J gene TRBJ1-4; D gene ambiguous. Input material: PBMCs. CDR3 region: CASSLDSLNEKLFF. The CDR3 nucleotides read TGCGCCAGCAGCTTGGACAGCCTTAATGAAAAACTGTTTTTT.